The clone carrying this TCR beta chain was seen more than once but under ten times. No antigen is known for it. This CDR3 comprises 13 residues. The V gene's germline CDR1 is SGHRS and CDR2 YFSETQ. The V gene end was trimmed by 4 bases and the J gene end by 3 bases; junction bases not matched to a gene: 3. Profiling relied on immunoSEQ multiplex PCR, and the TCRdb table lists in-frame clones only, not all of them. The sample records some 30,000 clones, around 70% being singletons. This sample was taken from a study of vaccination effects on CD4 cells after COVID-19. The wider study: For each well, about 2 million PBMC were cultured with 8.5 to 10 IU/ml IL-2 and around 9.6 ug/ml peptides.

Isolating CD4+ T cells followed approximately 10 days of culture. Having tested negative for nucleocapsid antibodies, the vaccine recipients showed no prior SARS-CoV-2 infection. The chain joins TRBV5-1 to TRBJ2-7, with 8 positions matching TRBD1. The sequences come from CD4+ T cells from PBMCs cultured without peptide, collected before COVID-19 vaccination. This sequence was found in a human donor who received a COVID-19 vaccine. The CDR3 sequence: CASSVTGGYEQYF. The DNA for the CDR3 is TGCGCCAGCAGCGTAACAGGGGGCTACGAGCAGTACTTC.